Below are 3 T cell receptor beta chains sequenced from a single sample in a study of T cells after yellow fever vaccination. TCRdb passed the 5' RACE reads through MiXCR, listing each CDR3 protein once. The table lists some 420,000 distinct CDR3 sequences, around a sixth of them singletons, with around 17% in the top ten. Sequences were derived from PBMCs, sampled before the yellow fever booster vaccination. These TCRs come from a man younger than 35 who received the YFV17D yellow fever vaccine.

This clonotype has more than one count but fewer than ten. The rearrangement joins TRBV24-1 to TRBJ1-2; 11 positions match TRBD1. This CDR3 contains 15 residues. The V segment lost 4 bases and the J segment 7 bases; nucleotides outside the gene matches: 7. Germline lookup yields CDR1 KGHDR and CDR2 SFDVKD. Here the CDR3 DNA reads TGTGCCACCAGTGACCCCGGACAGGGGGCGCTTGGCTACACCTTC. Amino acid sequence: CATSDPGQGALGYTF.

CDR3: CASRETGQGTGELFF. The CDR3 DNA reads as TGCGCCAGCAGGGAGACGGGACAGGGGACCGGGGAGCTGTTTTTT. The V call is TRBV5-1, the J call TRBJ2-2, with 10 bases that match TRBD1. There are 15 residues in the CDR3. Germline V gene sequence: CDR1 SGHRS, CDR2 YFSETQ. With 5 bases clipped from V and 5 bases from J, the junction kept 6 bases outside the gene matches.

This clonotype was seen a handful of times. The chain carries TRBV5-1 and TRBJ2-3; D is undetermined. Looked up from germline, CDR1 is SGHRS and CDR2 is YFSETQ. The CDR3 loop spans 15 amino acids. Trimming left V 0 bases short and J 2 bases short, with 10 bases between. For the CDR3, the DNA is TGCGCCAGCAGCTTGGAGGATGGAAACACAGATACGCAGTATTTT. This gives the protein CASSLEDGNTDTQYF.